The 17 T cell receptor beta chains given below trace back to one sample, sequenced in a study of blood T cells in healthy people across ages. A J-beta primer mix and a sample-barcoded 5' primer were used in a second PCR of about 7 to 12 cycles. One entry per CDR3 protein, called by TCRdb with MiXCR from the 5' RACE reads. The sample has hundreds of thousands of distinct CDR3 sequences, around two fifths seen once. Input material: blood. These receptors all stem from an elderly man in good health.

This clonotype was seen a single time. The chain combines TRBV7-2 with TRBJ2-5, with D perhaps given as TRBD1 or TRBD2 (5 bases each). With 7 bases removed from V and 5 bases from J, the gap between germline ends came to 20 bases. Per germline, CDR1 SGHTA and CDR2 FQGNSA. CDR3 length: 15 amino acids. The CDR3: CASTSTRGLGETQYF. The CDR3 region has the DNA TGTGCCAGCACCTCAACCCGGGGCCTTGGGGAGACCCAGTACTTC.

DNA of the CDR3: TGCAGTGCTAGCGGGAACATGCCGGAAGAGCAGTACTTC. Encoded protein: CSASGNMPEEQYF. The gene calls are TRBV20-1 and TRBJ2-5, with a possible D match to TRBD2 (5 bases). The germline gives CDR1 DFQATT, CDR2 SNEGSKA (reference sequence). Trimming left V 3 bases short and J 11 bases short, with 19 bases between. The length of the CDR3 is 13 residues.

The chain has TRBV7-2 and TRBJ2-5; D not resolved. CDR1 and CDR2 (germline): SGHTA, FQGNSA. V lost 4 bases to trimming and J lost 6 bases, with 9 bases between them. The CDR3 is made up of 12 amino acids. The chain's CDR3 is CASSSSRKTQYF. The CDR3, as DNA: TGTGCCAGCAGCTCCTCCAGGAAGACCCAGTACTTC.

This clonotype was observed a handful of times. V and J are TRBV6-1 and TRBJ2-7; TRBD1 aligns across 7 bases. The CDR3 runs 15 residues. V shed 4 bases, J shed 0 bases, and the junction held 6 bases outside the gene matches. Germline CDR1 is MNHNS and CDR2 is SASEGT. The CDR3 coding sequence is TGTGCCAGCAGTGCCTTGACAGGGAGCTCCTACGAGCAGTACTTC. This encodes CASSALTGSSYEQYF.

The rearrangement joins TRBV20-1 to TRBJ2-1; 10 positions agree with TRBD2. Germline-derived CDR1 and CDR2 are DFQATT and SNEGSKA (reference sequence). The trim removed 8 bases at V and 6 bases at J, leaving 7 bases unmatched. The CDR3 runs to 13 residues. CDR3 region: CSSWSGRANEQFF. In nucleotides, the CDR3 is TGCAGTTCGTGGAGCGGGAGGGCCAATGAGCAGTTCTTC.

The chain couples TRBV6-5 to TRBJ2-4; no definite D call. The assigned J gene may be wrong: the sequence end matches TRBJ2-5 better. CDR1 is MNHEY and CDR2 is SVGAGI in the germline V gene. This CDR3 is built from 16 residues. The CDR3 is CASSTNRAHHRETQYF. DNA for the CDR3: TGTGCCAGCAGTACCAACCGGGCTCACCATAGGGAGACCCAGTACTTC.

This clonotype was observed a single time. V and J are TRBV27 and TRBJ2-7, with D unclear. The germline V gene encodes CDR1 MNHEY and CDR2 SMNVEV (reference sequence). CDR3 size: 14 residues. Trimming took 5 bases from V and 0 from J, leaving 11 bases between them. The CDR3 DNA reads as TGTGCCAGCAGTGTTTATGACGACTCCTACGAGCAGTACTTC. It encodes CASSVYDDSYEQYF.

This clonotype showed up many times. The rearrangement uses TRBV12-3 or TRBV12-4 and TRBJ1-2, with D maybe TRBD1 (5 bases). This CDR3 contains 13 residues. V was cut by 6 bases and J by 5 bases, with 13 bases left in between. The CDR3 reads CASRPGTQYGYTF. For the CDR3, the DNA is TGTGCCAGCAGGCCAGGGACGCAGTATGGCTACACCTTC.

The chain carries TRBV4-2 and TRBJ2-3; D possibly corresponds to TRBD2 (5 bases). V was cut by 0 bases and J by 2 bases, with 15 bases left in between. Germline V lookup: CDR1 LGHNA, CDR2 YNFKEQ. This CDR3 has 17 amino acids. The CDR3, as DNA: TGTGCCAGCAGCCAAGATCTCCCACCGACTATCACAGATACGCAGTATTTT. Protein product: CASSQDLPPTITDTQYF.

With respect to this clonotype: A read error may explain this, as a much larger clone is one base away. The chain couples TRBV6-5 to TRBJ2-7; 13 positions match TRBD2. Germline lookup yields CDR1 MNHEY and CDR2 SVGAGI. This CDR3 is built from 16 residues. The V segment lost 5 bases and the J segment 7 bases; nucleotides outside the gene matches: 11. CDR3 residues: CASSNGLGLAGNEQYF. CDR3 nucleotides: TGTGCCAGCAGTAACGGCCTGGGACTAGCGGGAAATGAGCAGTACTTC.

In its sample, this clonotype was seen a few times. CDR3 in amino acids: CASSPGGSFYSNQPQHF. CDR3 DNA: TGTGCCAGCAGTCCGGGGGGCAGCTTCTATAGCAATCAGCCCCAGCATTTT. The chain carries TRBV27 and TRBJ1-5; a possible D gene is TRBD1 (6 bases). Looked up from germline, CDR1 is MNHEY and CDR2 is SMNVEV (reference sequence). V dropped 5 bases and J dropped 0 bases, with 17 bases sitting between them. The CDR3 extends over 17 amino acids.

This chain uses TRBV4-3 with TRBJ2-1; TRBD2 aligns across 10 bases. Per the germline V gene, CDR1 is LGHNA and CDR2 is YSLEER. The CDR3 spans 17 residues. V lost 0 bases, J lost 5 bases, and 7 bases stayed unmatched. CDR3 nucleotide sequence: TGCGCCAGCAGCCAAGATTCGAGTAGCGGGGGGCACAATGAGCAGTTCTTC. Amino acids: CASSQDSSSGGHNEQFF.

The chain links TRBV7-2 to TRBJ2-3; TRBD2 matches at 14 bases. The J segment lost 9 bases and the V segment lost 6 bases, leaving 8 bases of the junction unmatched. The germline gives CDR1 SGHTA, CDR2 FQGNSA. CDR3 size: 15 residues. The CDR3 loop is CASRRPGTSGGTQYF. In DNA, the CDR3 is TGTGCCAGCAGACGCCCCGGGACTAGCGGGGGAACGCAGTATTTT. Complete variable domain (other parts from reference TRBV7-2 and TRBJ2-3): GAGVSQSPSNKVTEKGKDVELRCDPISGHTALYWYRQSLGQGLEFLIYFQGNSAPDKSGLPSDRFSAERTGGSVSTLTIQRTQQEDSAVYLCASRRPGTSGGTQYFGPGTRLTVL.

The chain combines TRBV15 with TRBJ2-1; D is unresolved. This CDR3 is built from 14 residues. Germline CDR1 reads LNHNV; CDR2 reads YYDKDF (reference sequence). Trimming removed 0 bases at V and 12 bases at J, with 15 bases between. The DNA for the CDR3 is TGTGCCACCAGCAGAGAGGTAGTCCCAGATACGCAGTTCTTC. It encodes CATSREVVPDTQFF.

There are a few counts of this clonotype. The chain combines TRBV10-3 with TRBJ1-1; maybe TRBD1 (5 bases). The V end lost 4 bases, the J end lost 3 bases, and 6 bases lay between the germline ends. Germline V lookup: CDR1 ENHRY, CDR2 SYGVKD. CDR3 size: 12 residues. For the CDR3, the DNA is TGTGCCATCAGTGTAGGGGACACTGAAGCTTTCTTT. As protein: CAISVGDTEAFF.

On this clonotype: Being one base from a much bigger clone, this may be a read error. The J gene is TRBJ2-3, the V gene TRBV9; D may be TRBD1 (5 bases). This CDR3 has 16 amino acids. Germline CDR1 is SGDLS and CDR2 is YYNGEE. The CDR3 DNA reads as TGTGCCAGCAGCGTAGGAGATGGTAGGCTTACAGGTACGCAGTATTTT. This encodes CASSVGDGRLTGTQYF. The full variable domain, completed using reference TRBV9 and TRBJ2-3, is DSGVTQTPKHLITATGQRVTLRCSPRSGDLSVYWYQQSLDQGLQFLIQYYNGEERAKGNILERFSAQQFPDLHSELNLSSLELGDSALYFCASSVGDGRLTGTQYFGPGTRLTVL.

The chain recombines TRBV6-5 with TRBJ2-5; unclear D gene. The J call may be in error: the DNA end matches TRBJ2-7 better. This CDR3 contains 12 residues. Per the germline V gene, CDR1 is MNHEY and CDR2 is SVGAGI. The DNA for the CDR3 is TGTGCCAGCAGTAAGGGCGGTTCCGAGCAGTACTTC. Its protein product is CASSKGGSEQYF.